This T cell receptor beta chain originates from a study of CD8 T cells in Susac syndrome. Germline V gene lookup returns CDR1 SEHNR and CDR2 FQNEAQ (reference sequence). The CDR3 has 13 amino acids. V lost 6 bases and J lost 5, with 13 bases in between. Findings and caveats of the study: Individuals included in the TCR sequencing and HLA analysis were acknowledged by the study to be relatively few in number.

TCR beta sequences were obtained from blood CD8+ and CD4+ T cells. It was treatment-naive patients with stable or active relapsing-remitting disease who made up the multiple sclerosis controls. Remarks on this clonotype: Its antigen is undetermined.

With random hexamers, 0.5 to 1 ug RNA was reverse transcribed. TCR beta CDR3 was amplified by immunoSEQ covering 54 Vbeta and 13 Jbeta. TCRdb reanalysed the immunoSEQ multiplex PCR reads using MiXCR and keeps one entry per CDR3 protein. The sample includes some 120,000 distinct CDR3 sequences, approximately 90% of them seen just once. The clonotype originates from a human donor with multiple sclerosis. The rearrangement uses TRBV7-9 and TRBJ2-5; D gene uncertain. Sequencing was carried out using CD8+ T cells from PBMCs. The CDR3 region is CASSYSLQETQYF. CDR3 DNA: TGTGCCAGCAGTTACTCCCTCCAGGAGACCCAGTACTTC.